The following is a TCR beta chain sequence with its context. The CDR3 sequence is 19 residues long. The germline V gene encodes CDR1 SGHDT and CDR2 YYEEEE. J was trimmed by 3 bases and V by 3 bases; bases with no gene match: 13. Amplification used 60 Vbeta primers and 13 Jbeta primers. The protocol was immunoSEQ multiplex PCR, while the TCRdb copy is restricted to in-frame clones and leaves out a portion. The sample holds around 130,000 clones; around 77% are singletons and the top ten take roughly 0.9%. These data belong to a study of cytomegalovirus exposure and HLA in healthy donors. The sequenced sample consisted of PBMCs. The sequence came from a woman aged 55-69 years in good health and CMV-seronegative. J is TRBJ2-1 and V is TRBV5-6; TRBD2 matches at 12 bases. The CDR3 is CASSSSTSGSRGFYNEQFF. DNA of the CDR3: TGTGCCAGCAGCTCCTCGACTAGCGGGAGTAGAGGCTTCTACAATGAGCAGTTCTTC.